The next 23 T cell receptor beta chains were all read from a single sample in a study of CD8+ T cells in alopecia areata (dated by TCRdb to the late 2010s). Library creation used the immunoSEQ multiplex PCR assay. To provide template for TCR sequencing, every sample had RNA extracted and reverse transcribed into cDNA. The clones in this table, taken by TCRdb from immuneACCESS, are in-frame only. Not every clone is retained; where verified, under half of the shortfall comes from an unresolved V gene, and the cause of the rest is unknown. Across this sample there are about 160,000 clones, with roughly 60% seen only once. Over 12% of the sample lies in the top ten. The intended sense of this specimen's time point label: roughly 26 weeks on oral tofacitinib. The sample's treatment or condition label, in plain terms: oral pan-JAK inhibitor, 5-10 mg twice daily. The material was CD4+ T cells sorted from blood, obtained at week 24, from a patient treated with tofacitinib. Source of these receptors: a human donor with alopecia areata.

Concerning this clone itself: One end of the junction varies from germline; a read error may be responsible. The chain links TRBV7-9 to TRBJ2-7, with 10 bases fitting TRBD1. The CDR3 has 15 residues. The germline V gene has CDR1 SEHNR and CDR2 FQNEAQ (reference sequence). CDR3 amino acids: CASSVAGTGEAEQYF. The CDR3 DNA follows: TGTGCCAGCAGCGTAGCCGGGACAGGGGAAGCCGAGCAGTACTTC. Filled out from reference TRBV7-9 and TRBJ2-7, the complete variable domain reads DTGVSQNPRHKITKRGQNVTFRCDPISEHNRLYWYRQTLGQGPEFLTYFQNEAQLEKSRLLSDRFSAERPKGSFSTLEIQRTEQGDSAMYLCASSVAGTGEAEQYFGPGTRLTVT.

This clone was recorded many times. This chain links TRBV6-5 with TRBJ1-6; D perhaps matches TRBD1 (5 bases). The CDR3 has 15 residues. CDR1 and CDR2 from the germline V gene are MNHEY and SVGAGI. Trimming cost V 5 bases and J 5 bases, with 13 bases left between them. The CDR3 is CASSRQPDHNSPLHF. CDR3 coding DNA: TGTGCCAGCAGTAGACAGCCGGACCATAATTCACCCCTCCACTTT.

In nucleotides, the CDR3 is TGCGGGGGCACAAAAAGCACAGATACGCAGTATTTT. Residues: CGGTKSTDTQYF. The chain links TRBV29-1 to TRBJ2-3, with D tentatively TRBD1 (6 bases). The CDR3 spans 12 residues. Germline V lookup: CDR1 SQVTM, CDR2 ANQGSEA.

J is TRBJ1-4 and V is TRBV6-1; D might be TRBD1 (5 bases). The germline V gene has CDR1 MNHNS and CDR2 SASEGT. This CDR3 has 14 amino acids. Trimming removed 3 bases at V and 4 bases at J, with 9 bases between. CDR3 DNA: TGTGCCAGCAGTGACAGGGACTTTAATGAAAAACTGTTTTTT. This gives the protein CASSDRDFNEKLFF.

This chain joins TRBV29-1 and TRBJ2-3; 9 positions match TRBD1. The CDR3 consists of 11 residues. Germline CDR1 reads SQVTM; CDR2 reads ANQGSEA. J was trimmed by 10 bases and V by 7 bases; bases with no gene match: 6. The CDR3 region has the DNA TGCAGCGCAACACAGGGGGCGGCGCAGTATTTT. It codes for CSATQGAAQYF.

The gene calls are TRBV2 and TRBJ2-5; D call uncertain. Germline loops: CDR1 SNHLY, CDR2 FYNNEI. The V and J ends lost 8 bases and 5 bases respectively, with 9 bases between them. CDR3 length: 11 amino acids. The CDR3 is CASGKAETQYF. In nucleotides, the CDR3 is TGTGCCAGCGGAAAGGCGGAGACCCAGTACTTC. Full variable domain (remainder filled in from reference TRBV2 and TRBJ2-5): EPEVTQTPSHQVTQMGQEVILRCVPISNHLYFYWYRQILGQKVEFLVSFYNNEISEKSEIFDDQFSVERPDGSNFTLKIRSTKLEDSAMYFCASGKAETQYFGPGTRLLVL.

This clone showed up just a few times. For the CDR3, the DNA is TGCAGCGTTGTTTCGGGAGACAATCAGCCCCAGCATTTT. Translated, it gives CSVVSGDNQPQHF. This chain uses TRBV29-1 with TRBJ1-5, with D unclear. This CDR3 comprises 13 residues. Germline values: CDR1 SQVTM, CDR2 ANQGSEA. V was clipped by 4 bases and J by 3 bases, with 10 bases between them.

The rearrangement links TRBV5-1 to TRBJ2-7; a possible D gene is TRBD2 (5 bases). V lost 7 bases and J lost 4, with 15 bases in between. Germline CDR1 and CDR2: SGHRS and YFSETQ. CDR3 length: 13 residues. The CDR3 protein is CASQTGSTYEQYF. The CDR3 coding sequence is TGCGCCAGCCAAACGGGGTCTACATACGAGCAGTACTTC. The full variable domain, completed using reference TRBV5-1 and TRBJ2-7, is KAGVTQTPRYLIKTRGQQVTLSCSPISGHRSVSWYQQTPGQGLQFLFEYFSETQRNKGNFPGRFSGRQFSNSRSEMNVSTLELGDSALYLCASQTGSTYEQYFGPGTRLTVT.

This clone was picked up a small number of times. This chain uses TRBV30 with TRBJ2-2; D not resolved. V lost 0 bases to trimming and J lost 1 base, with 3 bases between them. This CDR3 contains 13 residues. Germline CDR1 GTSNPN, CDR2 SVGIG (reference sequence). CDR3 region: CAWSVQNTGELFF. The CDR3 nucleotides are TGTGCCTGGAGTGTTCAGAACACCGGGGAGCTGTTTTTT.

Only a few counts were recorded for this clone. The chain employs TRBV27 and TRBJ1-1, with D possibly TRBD1 on 5 matching bases. The germline gives CDR1 MNHEY, CDR2 SMNVEV (reference sequence). V was pared by 2 bases and J by 4 bases, with 11 bases between. This CDR3 has 14 residues. CDR3 bases: TGTGCCAGCAGTTTAGTTGGGAGGGGCACTGAAGCTTTCTTT. Translation: CASSLVGRGTEAFF.

This chain connects TRBV10-2 to TRBJ2-7; D gene uncertain. V shed 3 bases and J shed 2 bases, with 11 bases lying between them. Germline-derived CDR1 and CDR2 are WSHSY and SAAADI. The CDR3 runs 14 residues. This chain's CDR3 is CASSESPGAYEQYF. Here the CDR3 DNA reads TGCGCCAGCAGTGAAAGTCCCGGAGCCTACGAGCAGTACTTC.

This clone showed up just a few times. The V and J genes are TRBV4-2 and TRBJ1-2; D is unresolved. The CDR3 is 15 amino acids. Germline CDR1 LGHNA, CDR2 YNFKEQ. Trimming stripped 4 bases from V and 4 bases from J, with 16 bases between. CDR3 in amino acids: CASSRPGGRSYGYTF. The DNA for the CDR3 is TGTGCCAGCAGCCGCCCCGGCGGGAGAAGCTATGGCTACACCTTC.

The rearrangement links TRBV29-1 to TRBJ2-5; 8 bases fit TRBD1. Germline values: CDR1 SQVTM, CDR2 ANQGSEA. The CDR3 runs 12 residues. Trimming removed 6 bases from V and 4 bases from J; junction bases left unmatched: 4. Written as DNA, the CDR3 is TGCAGCGTGGCCACAGGGGGAGAGACCCAGTACTTC. This encodes CSVATGGETQYF.

This clone has only a few counts. CDR3 protein: CSASGTLTYEQYF. CDR3 DNA sequence: TGCAGCGCCTCCGGGACACTTACCTACGAGCAGTACTTC. The chain employs TRBV29-1 and TRBJ2-7; possible D gene TRBD1, 6 bases. Germline V gene lookup returns CDR1 SQVTM and CDR2 ANQGSEA. V was clipped by 7 bases and J by 2 bases, with 15 bases between them. CDR3 length equals 13 residues.

The chain couples TRBV11-2 to TRBJ1-2; no clear D. The CDR3 totals 13 residues. The V gene's germline CDR1 is SGHAT and CDR2 FQNNGV. Deletions cut 6 bases from V and 7 bases from J, with 15 bases between. The CDR3 DNA sequence: TGTGCCAGCAGACATTCACCCGACGGTGGCTACACCTTC. This gives the protein CASRHSPDGGYTF.

This clone occurred a few times. This chain links TRBV7-9 with TRBJ2-1; D not resolved. This CDR3 region has 15 residues. Trimming removed 5 bases at V and 2 bases at J, with 13 bases between. Germline lookup yields CDR1 SEHNR and CDR2 FQNEAQ (reference sequence). CDR3: CASSRDGRAYNEQFF. Here the CDR3 DNA reads TGTGCCAGCAGCCGCGATGGCAGAGCCTACAATGAGCAGTTCTTC. Full variable domain (missing parts from reference TRBV7-9 and TRBJ2-1): DTGVSQNPRHKITKRGQNVTFRCDPISEHNRLYWYRQTLGQGPEFLTYFQNEAQLEKSRLLSDRFSAERPKGSFSTLEIQRTEQGDSAMYLCASSRDGRAYNEQFFGPGTRLTVL.

The CDR3 DNA reads as TGTGCCAGTAGTCCGCTCGATCGACACCTTATTAATGAAAAACTGTTTTTT. Encoded protein: CASSPLDRHLINEKLFF. J is TRBJ1-4 and V is TRBV19; no clear D. Per germline, CDR1 LNHDA and CDR2 SQIVND (reference sequence). V lost 5 bases and J 4 bases, leaving 20 bases between the germline ends. This CDR3 comprises 17 residues. Looking up the rest from reference TRBV19 and TRBJ1-4 gives the full variable domain: DGGITQSPKYLFRKEGQNVTLSCEQNLNHDAMYWYRQDPGQGLRLIYYSQIVNDFQKGDIAEGYSVSREKKESFPLTVTSAQKNPTAFYLCASSPLDRHLINEKLFFGSGTQLSVL.

The chain couples TRBV5-1 to TRBJ1-1; 8 positions agree with TRBD1. With V trimmed by 6 bases and J by 5 bases, 6 bases remained unmatched. Germline V CDR1 and CDR2: SGHRS, YFSETQ. The CDR3 runs to 13 residues. CDR3 sequence: CASTLTGGTEAFF. The CDR3 DNA follows: TGCGCCAGCACCTTAACAGGGGGAACTGAAGCTTTCTTT.

About this clone: The same CDR3 arises from other DNA sequences in this sample as well. The V gene is TRBV29-1, the J gene TRBJ1-1, with TRBD1 matching 10 bases. CDR1 is SQVTM, CDR2 ANQGSEA, per germline. Trimming at V came to 6 bases and at J to 3 bases, leaving 1 base not matched to a gene. The CDR3 loop spans 12 amino acids. The CDR3 loop is CSVDRGHTEAFF. CDR3 nucleotide sequence: TGCAGCGTAGACAGGGGGCACACTGAAGCTTTCTTT.

This clone was detected once. The V gene is TRBV25-1, the J gene TRBJ1-6, with D tentatively TRBD1 (5 bases). CDR3 length equals 14 residues. V was clipped by 4 bases and J by 9 bases, with 13 bases between them. The germline CDR1 and CDR2 sequences are MGHDK and SYGVNS. CDR3 loop: CASSGAGRGSPLHF. As DNA, the CDR3 is TGTGCCAGCAGTGGGGCAGGGCGCGGTTCACCCCTCCACTTT.

The chain employs TRBV7-6 and TRBJ2-2; D is ambiguous. Germline values: CDR1 SGHVS, CDR2 FNYEAQ. The CDR3 has 13 amino acids. V lost 5 bases to trimming and J lost 5 bases, with 9 bases between them. Written as DNA, the CDR3 is TGTGCCAGCAGCCGGGTACGGACCGGGGAGCTGTTTTTT. Encoded protein: CASSRVRTGELFF.

This chain connects TRBV27 to TRBJ2-5; no clear D. V gave up 5 bases and J gave up 6 bases, with 7 bases separating them. The germline CDR1 and CDR2 sequences are MNHEY and SMNVEV (reference sequence). The CDR3 extends over 11 amino acids. The CDR3 is CASSPDKTQYF. The DNA of the CDR3 is TGTGCCAGCAGTCCAGACAAGACCCAGTACTTC.

The rearrangement joins TRBV30 to TRBJ1-1, with D hard to call. The CDR3 has 12 residues. Germline V gene sequence: CDR1 GTSNPN, CDR2 SVGIG (reference sequence). The V gene lost 4 bases and the J gene lost 1 base, with 7 bases spanning the gap. The CDR3 DNA sequence: TGTGCCTGGACATTGTGGAACACTGAAGCTTTCTTT. This gives the protein CAWTLWNTEAFF.